This is a list of T cell receptor beta chains from one sample in a study of human T cells and chemical hapten exposure. TCRdb re-called the RACE reads through MiXCR, storing one row per CDR3 protein. The repertoire holds over 55,000 distinct CDR3 sequences, with over 8.5% as singletons. This material consisted of whole blood, taken in connection with sensitization to the hapten diphenylcyclopropenone (DPC). Receptor source: a woman in her forties or fifties with alopecia areata. Some clones in this sample may be carry-over from other donors' samples. Each CDR3 is given with its conserved first and last residue. A D gene is named only where the DNA matches it firmly. Size values are once, few and many counts, or a class for expanded clones, and some rows have none.

j_gene,abundance,d_gene,v_gene,CDR3nt,CDR3aa
TRBJ2-3,many,-,TRBV5-4,TGTGCCAGCACCGGCGGGAACACTGTGGGAGATACGCAGTATTTT,CASTGGNTVGDTQYF
TRBJ2-7,-,-,TRBV28,TGTGCCAGCAGTTTAATTAGGGACTACGAGCAGTACTTC,CASSLIRDYEQYF
TRBJ2-1,-,TRBD2,TRBV11-3,TGTGCCAGCAGCTCAGAGCGGGAGTCTCCCAATGAGCAGTTCTTC,CASSSERESPNEQFF
TRBJ1-4,-,-,TRBV5-1,TGCGCCAGCAGCTTGAACAGGGTGAAGGATGAAAAACTGTTTTTT,CASSLNRVKDEKLFF
TRBJ2-1,many,-,TRBV18,TGTGCCAGCTCACCAGGGGGGCTCAGGGCGAATGAGCAGTTCTTC,CASSPGGLRANEQFF
TRBJ1-2,many,TRBD1,TRBV2,TGTGCCAGCACCGGGACAGGGGTCTATGGCTACACCTTC,CASTGTGVYGYTF
TRBJ1-1,many,-,TRBV29-1,TGCAGCGTTGAAGTAGGGAACACTGAAGCTTTCTTT,CSVEVGNTEAFF
TRBJ2-3,many,TRBD1,TRBV7-8,TGTGCCAGCAGCTTACCGGGACAGGTTATAAAATCGATTGATACGCAGTATTTT,CASSLPGQVIKSIDTQYF
TRBJ2-7,few,-,TRBV4-3,TGCGCCAACAGCCAAGAAGGGGGGCAGCAGTACTTC,CANSQEGGQQYF
TRBJ1-4,few,-,TRBV20-1,TGCAGTGCTAAGAACATAGAAGCAACTAATGAAAAACTGTTTTTT,CSAKNIEATNEKLFF
TRBJ2-5,few,-,TRBV29-1,TGCAGCGTTGACATACTAGGGGAGACCCAGTACTTC,CSVDILGETQYF
TRBJ1-1,many,-,TRBV7-2,TGTGCCAGCAGCTTCGACGGCTGGAACACTGAAGCTTTCTTT,CASSFDGWNTEAFF
TRBJ1-5,-,-,TRBV28,TGTGCCAGCAGTCCCCTGGGGCGTGGGGATCAGCCCCAGCATTTT,CASSPLGRGDQPQHF
TRBJ2-7,-,TRBD1,TRBV15,TGTGCCACCAGCAGAGATCCTCGAGGGGGCTCCGAGCAGTACTTC,CATSRDPRGGSEQYF
TRBJ1-1,many,-,TRBV28,TGTGCCAGCAGTTTTCGGGGGACGAACACTGAAGCTTTCTTT,CASSFRGTNTEAFF
TRBJ2-1,few,-,TRBV29-1,TGCAGCGCCGGGGTACAGCCGTACAATGAGCAGTTCTTC,CSAGVQPYNEQFF
TRBJ2-7,-,TRBD2,TRBV4-2,TGTGCCAGCAGCCAAGAAGGGACTAGCGGCTACGAGCAGTACTTC,CASSQEGTSGYEQYF
TRBJ1-1,few,-,TRBV7-7,TGTGCTAGCAGCTTCCGGCGGACGGAGATGAACACTGAAGCTTTCTTT,CASSFRRTEMNTEAFF
TRBJ1-6,few,-,TRBV5-1,TGCGCCAGCAGCTTGGGGGGAGGGCTTTTTTCACCCCTCCACTTT,CASSLGGGLFSPLHF
TRBJ2-1,many,TRBD1,TRBV7-6,TGTGCCAGCAGCATTGACAGGGATGGGATGTTTTTTGAGCAGTTCTTC,CASSIDRDGMFFEQFF
TRBJ2-5,few,TRBD2,TRBV9,TGTGCCAGCAGCGTAGGGACTAGCGGGAGGACCACGAAAGAGACCCAGTACTTC,CASSVGTSGRTTKETQYF
TRBJ1-1,-,-,TRBV28,TGTGCCAGCAGCCCGACAGCTGAAGCTTTCTTT,CASSPTAEAFF
TRBJ2-1,-,TRBD2,TRBV9,TGTGCCAGCAGCGTAGGCCCTGGGACTAGCGGGAGTGGGAACTACAATGAGCAGTTCTTC,CASSVGPGTSGSGNYNEQFF
TRBJ2-2,-,-,TRBV5-5,TGTGCCAGCAGCTCCCTTAACACCGGGGAGCTGTTTTTT,CASSSLNTGELFF
TRBJ1-2,once,TRBD1,TRBV18,TGTGCCAGCGCGCAGGGGGACTATGGCTACACCTTC,CASAQGDYGYTF
TRBJ2-5,-,-,TRBV11-2,TGTGCCAGCAGCCCAGCTAACGCAGCCCAAGAGACCCAGTACTTC,CASSPANAAQETQYF
TRBJ1-1,many,-,TRBV4-1,TGCGCCAGCAGCCAACAGAGGTACACTGAAGCTTTCTTT,CASSQQRYTEAFF
TRBJ2-4,many,TRBD1,TRBV5-1,TGCGCCAGCAGGCTCACAGGGGCGGAAAACATTCAGTACTTC,CASRLTGAENIQYF
TRBJ2-3,-,-,TRBV15,TGTGTCACCAGCACGGGAACTAGTGTATATTCGGATACGCAGTATTTT,CVTSTGTSVYSDTQYF
TRBJ2-7,few,TRBD2,TRBV20-1,TGCAGTGCTAGAGATTGGAGCGGGAGGAGGGACGAGCAGTACTTC,CSARDWSGRRDEQYF
TRBJ1-2,few,-,TRBV18,TGTGCCAGCTCACCAAAGGAGGACTATGGCTACACCTTC,CASSPKEDYGYTF
TRBJ2-3,-,-,TRBV2,TGTGCCAGCAGGCGAGAGGTGGGCACAGATACGCAGTATTTT,CASRREVGTDTQYF
TRBJ2-6,many,-,TRBV4-3,TGCGCCAGCAGCCAAGATATCATTGGGGCCAACGTCCTGACTTTC,CASSQDIIGANVLTF
TRBJ1-5,-,-,TRBV4-1,TGCGCCAGCAGCCAAGAGCAGGAGACAGTAGCCCATCAGCCCCAGCATTTT,CASSQEQETVAHQPQHF
TRBJ2-1,many,TRBD1,TRBV20-1,TGCAGTGCTAGGGACAGGGTGTTTGACAATGAGCAGTTCTTC,CSARDRVFDNEQFF
TRBJ1-1,many,-,TRBV18,TGTGCCAGCTCACCAGGACTAAACACTGAAGCTTTCTTT,CASSPGLNTEAFF
TRBJ2-7,many,TRBD1,TRBV5-1,TGCGCCAGCAGCTCGGACGGGACAGGGCCATACGAGCAGTACTTC,CASSSDGTGPYEQYF
TRBJ2-2,many,-,TRBV18,TGTGCCAGCTCACCTGCCTTAAAGGGGTCCAACACCGGGGAGCTGTTTTTT,CASSPALKGSNTGELFF
TRBJ2-2,few,TRBD1,TRBV24-1,TGTGCCACCAGTGACTCGGGACAGGGTTGGACCGGGGAGCTGTTTTTT,CATSDSGQGWTGELFF
TRBJ2-7,many,-,TRBV28,TGTGCCAGCAGTCCTTTAACCCAACATGATACAGGGCAAATGGGGTACGAGCAGTACTTC,CASSPLTQHDTGQMGYEQYF
TRBJ2-1,many,-,TRBV6-6,TGTGCCAGCAGTTATCTGGGGGCTAGCTACAATGAGCAGTTCTTC,CASSYLGASYNEQFF
TRBJ2-6,few,-,TRBV6-5,TGTGCCAGCAGTCTTGGGACGACCTACTCTGGGGCCAACGTCCTGACTTTC,CASSLGTTYSGANVLTF
TRBJ2-1,many,-,TRBV25-1,TGTGCCAGCAAAGAAGACTACAATGAGCAGTTCTTC,CASKEDYNEQFF
TRBJ2-1,-,-,TRBV5-1,TGCGCCAGCAGCTTGGAGGCCAATGAGCAGTTCTTC,CASSLEANEQFF
TRBJ2-1,few,TRBD2,TRBV2,TGTGCCAGCAGGGCCGGTTTAGGCGGGAGAGGCGATGAGCAGTTCTTC,CASRAGLGGRGDEQFF
TRBJ1-4,few,TRBD1,TRBV7-2,TGTGCCAGCAGCATGGGACAGGGGCATTATGAAAAACTGTTTTTT,CASSMGQGHYEKLFF
TRBJ1-1,-,-,TRBV12-3/TRBV12-4,TGTGCCAGCAGTCCTACCGGGACCCAGAACACTGAAGCTTTCTTT,CASSPTGTQNTEAFF
TRBJ1-6,many,-,TRBV18,TGTGCCAGCTCACCTACGGATAATTCACCCCTCCACTTT,CASSPTDNSPLHF
TRBJ1-2,-,TRBD1,TRBV29-1,TGCAGCGCACTTACGACAGGGACTAACGGCTACACCTTC,CSALTTGTNGYTF
TRBJ2-2,-,TRBD1,TRBV12-3/TRBV12-4,TGTGCCAGCAGGCGACAGGGAACCGGGGAGCTGTTTTTT,CASRRQGTGELFF
TRBJ1-2,many,-,TRBV4-1,TGCGCCAGCAGTCTCGGGCCGCAGGGATGGGGTGGCTACACCTTC,CASSLGPQGWGGYTF
TRBJ2-7,-,TRBD1,TRBV7-9,TGTGTCAGCAGCCCGGGGACAGGGGGACACGAGCAGTACTTC,CVSSPGTGGHEQYF
TRBJ2-7,few,-,TRBV7-9,TGTGCCAGCAGCCCGGATTACGGCCACTACGAGCAGTACTTC,CASSPDYGHYEQYF
TRBJ1-6,few,TRBD1,TRBV4-2,TGTGCCAGCAGCCAAGTCCAGGGGGCAGATAATTCACCCCTCCACTTT,CASSQVQGADNSPLHF
TRBJ2-1,-,TRBD2,TRBV6-5,TGTGCCAGCATTACGACGGGAGGTGATGAGCAGTTCTTC,CASITTGGDEQFF
TRBJ2-1,few,-,TRBV3-1,TGTGCCAGCAGCCAAGAGGCTAGTGTATCTTACAATGAGCAGTTCTTC,CASSQEASVSYNEQFF
TRBJ2-7,many,TRBD1,TRBV7-6,TGTGCCAGCAGCCGACTACCCGGGACAGGGGAAGGGTACGAGCAGTACTTC,CASSRLPGTGEGYEQYF